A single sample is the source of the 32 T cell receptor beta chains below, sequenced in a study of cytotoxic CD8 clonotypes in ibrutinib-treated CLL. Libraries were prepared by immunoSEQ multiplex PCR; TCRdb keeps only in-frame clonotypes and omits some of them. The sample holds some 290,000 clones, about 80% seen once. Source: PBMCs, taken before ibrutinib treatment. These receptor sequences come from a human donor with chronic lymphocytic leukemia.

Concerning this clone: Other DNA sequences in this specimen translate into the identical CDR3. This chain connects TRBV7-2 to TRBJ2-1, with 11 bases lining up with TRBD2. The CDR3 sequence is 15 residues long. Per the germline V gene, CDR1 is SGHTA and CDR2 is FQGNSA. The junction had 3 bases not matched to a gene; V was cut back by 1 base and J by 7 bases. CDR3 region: CASSLGLAGGNEQFF. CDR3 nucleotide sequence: TGTGCCAGCAGCTTAGGATTAGCGGGGGGGAATGAGCAGTTCTTC.

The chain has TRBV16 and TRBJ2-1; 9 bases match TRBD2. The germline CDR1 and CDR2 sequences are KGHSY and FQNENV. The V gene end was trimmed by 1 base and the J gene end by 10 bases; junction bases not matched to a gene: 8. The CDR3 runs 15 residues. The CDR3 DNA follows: TGTGCCAGCAGCCAATTCCTAGCGGGATACCTCGAGCAGTTCTTC. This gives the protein CASSQFLAGYLEQFF.

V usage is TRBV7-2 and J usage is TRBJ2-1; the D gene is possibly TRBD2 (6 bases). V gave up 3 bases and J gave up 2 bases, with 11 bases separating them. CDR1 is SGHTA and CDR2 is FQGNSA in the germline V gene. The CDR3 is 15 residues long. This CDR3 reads CASSFLAVAYNEQFF. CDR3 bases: TGTGCCAGCAGCTTTTTAGCGGTCGCCTACAATGAGCAGTTCTTC.

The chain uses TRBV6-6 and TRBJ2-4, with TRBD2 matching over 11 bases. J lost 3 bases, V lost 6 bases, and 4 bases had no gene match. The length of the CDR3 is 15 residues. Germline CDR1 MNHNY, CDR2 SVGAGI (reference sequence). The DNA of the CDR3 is TGTGCCAGCAGGCGACTAGCGGGGAACAAAAACATTCAGTACTTC. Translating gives CASRRLAGNKNIQYF.

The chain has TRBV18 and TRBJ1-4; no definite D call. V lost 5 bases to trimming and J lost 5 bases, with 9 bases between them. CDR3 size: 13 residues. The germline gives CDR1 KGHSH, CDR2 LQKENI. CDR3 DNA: TGTGCCAGCTCAAGAGAGGAAAATGAAAAACTGTTTTTT. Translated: CASSREENEKLFF.

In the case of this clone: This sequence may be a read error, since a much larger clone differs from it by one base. CDR3 loop: CASSLWSTRELFF. CDR3 bases: TGCGCCAGCAGCTTGTGGTCCACCAGGGAGCTGTTTTTT. The V and J genes are TRBV5-1 and TRBJ2-2; D remains unclear. This CDR3 contains 13 residues. CDR1 is SGHRS and CDR2 is YFSETQ in the germline V gene.

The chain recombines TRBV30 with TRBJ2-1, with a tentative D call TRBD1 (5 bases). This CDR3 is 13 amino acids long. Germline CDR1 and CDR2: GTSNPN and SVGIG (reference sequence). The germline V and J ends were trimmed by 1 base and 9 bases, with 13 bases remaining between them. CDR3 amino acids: CAWSAVARVEQFF. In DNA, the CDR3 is TGTGCCTGGAGTGCAGTAGCCAGGGTTGAGCAGTTCTTC.

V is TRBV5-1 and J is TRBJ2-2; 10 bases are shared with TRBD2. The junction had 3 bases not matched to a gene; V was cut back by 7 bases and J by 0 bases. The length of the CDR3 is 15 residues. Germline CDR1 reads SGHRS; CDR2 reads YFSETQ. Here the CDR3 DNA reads TGCGCCAGCCGGACTAGCGGAGCGAACACCGGGGAGCTGTTTTTT. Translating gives CASRTSGANTGELFF.

DNA for the CDR3: TGTGCCAGCAGCTTACTAGCGGTACCGTCTGACGAGCAGTACTTC. Encoded protein: CASSLLAVPSDEQYF. The chain joins TRBV7-9 to TRBJ2-7; TRBD2 matches 7 bases. V gave up 2 bases and J gave up 5 bases; unmatched junction bases: 9. Germline V lookup: CDR1 SEHNR, CDR2 FQNEAQ (reference sequence). The CDR3 has 15 residues.

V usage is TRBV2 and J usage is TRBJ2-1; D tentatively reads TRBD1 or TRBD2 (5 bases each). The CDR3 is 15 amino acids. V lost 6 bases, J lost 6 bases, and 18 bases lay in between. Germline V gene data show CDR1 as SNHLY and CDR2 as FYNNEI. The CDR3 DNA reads TGTGCCAGCAGAATATCCGGGACGATAATCAATGAGCAGTTCTTC. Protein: CASRISGTIINEQFF. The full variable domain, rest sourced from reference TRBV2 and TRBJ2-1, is EPEVTQTPSHQVTQMGQEVILRCVPISNHLYFYWYRQILGQKVEFLVSFYNNEISEKSEIFDDQFSVERPDGSNFTLKIRSTKLEDSAMYFCASRISGTIINEQFFGPGTRLTVL.

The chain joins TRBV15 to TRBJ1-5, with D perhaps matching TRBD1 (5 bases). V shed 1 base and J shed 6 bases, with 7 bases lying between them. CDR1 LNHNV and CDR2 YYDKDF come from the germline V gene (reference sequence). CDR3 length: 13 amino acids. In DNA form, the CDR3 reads TGTGCCACCAGCAGAGCGGGACCTCAGCCCCAGCATTTT. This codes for CATSRAGPQPQHF.

The CDR3: CASSFRIGHEQFF. As DNA, the CDR3 is TGTGCCAGCAGTTTCAGGATAGGGCATGAGCAGTTCTTC. The V and J genes are TRBV6-1 and TRBJ2-1; D remains ambiguous. The CDR3 covers 13 residues. The V gene lost 5 bases and the J gene lost 8 bases, with 13 bases spanning the gap. The germline V gene encodes CDR1 MNHNS and CDR2 SASEGT.

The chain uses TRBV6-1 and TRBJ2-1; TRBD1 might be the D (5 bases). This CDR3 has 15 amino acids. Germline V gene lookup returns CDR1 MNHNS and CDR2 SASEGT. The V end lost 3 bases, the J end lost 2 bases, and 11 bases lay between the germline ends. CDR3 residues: CASSDFIGAYNEQFF. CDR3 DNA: TGTGCCAGCAGTGATTTTATAGGGGCCTACAATGAGCAGTTCTTC.

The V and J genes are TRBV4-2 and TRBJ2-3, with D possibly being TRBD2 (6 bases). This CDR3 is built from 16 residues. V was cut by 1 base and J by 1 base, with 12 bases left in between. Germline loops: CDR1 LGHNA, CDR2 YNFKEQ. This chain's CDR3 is CASSQGLASGTDTQYF. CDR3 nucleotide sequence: TGTGCCAGCAGCCAAGGGCTCGCTAGCGGCACAGATACGCAGTATTTT.

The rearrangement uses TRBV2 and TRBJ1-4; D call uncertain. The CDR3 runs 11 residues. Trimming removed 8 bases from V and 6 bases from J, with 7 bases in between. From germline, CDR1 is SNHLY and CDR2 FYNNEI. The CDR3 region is CASAEYEKLFF. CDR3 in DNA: TGTGCCAGCGCAGAATATGAAAAACTGTTTTTT. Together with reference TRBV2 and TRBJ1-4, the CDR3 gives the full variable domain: EPEVTQTPSHQVTQMGQEVILRCVPISNHLYFYWYRQILGQKVEFLVSFYNNEISEKSEIFDDQFSVERPDGSNFTLKIRSTKLEDSAMYFCASAEYEKLFFGSGTQLSVL.

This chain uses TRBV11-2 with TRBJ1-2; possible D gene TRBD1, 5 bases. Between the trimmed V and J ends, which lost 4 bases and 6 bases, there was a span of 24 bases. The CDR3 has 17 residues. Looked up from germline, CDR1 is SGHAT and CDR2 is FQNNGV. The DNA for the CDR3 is TGTGCCAGCAGCTGGACCCGATTGCGGGGCGTCTTAAATGGCTACACCTTC. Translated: CASSWTRLRGVLNGYTF.

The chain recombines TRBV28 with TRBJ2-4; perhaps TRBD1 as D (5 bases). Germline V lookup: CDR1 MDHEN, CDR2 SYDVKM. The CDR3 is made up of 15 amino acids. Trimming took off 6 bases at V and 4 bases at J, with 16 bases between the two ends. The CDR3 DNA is TGTGCCAGCAGCCCGGAAGGACACAGAAAAAACATTCAGTACTTC. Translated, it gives CASSPEGHRKNIQYF.

CDR3 region: CASSPAPRGPQPQHF. CDR3 in DNA: TGCGCCAGCAGCCCCGCGCCGCGGGGGCCCCAGCCCCAGCATTTT. This chain links TRBV4-1 with TRBJ1-5; D might be TRBD1 (6 bases). CDR1 and CDR2 from the germline V gene are MGHRA and YSYEKL. Trimming pared 4 bases from V and 7 bases from J, leaving 17 bases between. The CDR3 has 15 residues.

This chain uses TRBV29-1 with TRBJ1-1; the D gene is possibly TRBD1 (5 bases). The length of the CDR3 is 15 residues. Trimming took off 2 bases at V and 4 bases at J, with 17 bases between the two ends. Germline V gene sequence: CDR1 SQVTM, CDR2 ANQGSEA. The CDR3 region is CSVEPRSGGGTEAFF. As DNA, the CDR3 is TGCAGCGTTGAACCCCGTTCCGGGGGGGGCACTGAAGCTTTCTTT.

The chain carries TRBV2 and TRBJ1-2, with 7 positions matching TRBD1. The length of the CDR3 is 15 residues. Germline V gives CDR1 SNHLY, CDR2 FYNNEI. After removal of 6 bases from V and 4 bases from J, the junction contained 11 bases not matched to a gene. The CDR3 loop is CASRVVRDSLYGYTF. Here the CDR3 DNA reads TGTGCCAGCAGAGTCGTCCGGGACAGTCTCTATGGCTACACCTTC.

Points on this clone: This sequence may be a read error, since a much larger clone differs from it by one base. CDR3 loop: CASSLDRNTEAFF. CDR3 DNA sequence: TGTGCCAGCAGCTTAGACAGGAACACTGAAGCTTTCTTT. The rearrangement joins TRBV7-8 to TRBJ1-1; D is unclear. The germline gives CDR1 SGHVS, CDR2 FQNEAQ. The germline V and J ends were trimmed by 1 base and 1 base, with 4 bases remaining between them. This CDR3 spans 13 amino acids.

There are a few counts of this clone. The CDR3 spells CAWSPFNYGYTF. As DNA, the CDR3 is TGTGCCTGGAGCCCATTTAACTATGGCTACACCTTC. The chain employs TRBV30 and TRBJ1-2; D is uncertain. Germline CDR1 GTSNPN, CDR2 SVGIG (reference sequence). There are 12 residues in the CDR3. V lost 3 bases, J lost 1 base, and 6 bases lay in between.

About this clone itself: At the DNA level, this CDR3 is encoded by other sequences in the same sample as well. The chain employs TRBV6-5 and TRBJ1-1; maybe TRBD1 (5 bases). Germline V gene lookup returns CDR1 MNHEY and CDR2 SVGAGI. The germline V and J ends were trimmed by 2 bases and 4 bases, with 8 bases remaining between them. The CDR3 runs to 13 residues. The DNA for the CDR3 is TGTGCCAGCAGTTACAGCAGGGTCACTGAAGCTTTCTTT. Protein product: CASSYSRVTEAFF.

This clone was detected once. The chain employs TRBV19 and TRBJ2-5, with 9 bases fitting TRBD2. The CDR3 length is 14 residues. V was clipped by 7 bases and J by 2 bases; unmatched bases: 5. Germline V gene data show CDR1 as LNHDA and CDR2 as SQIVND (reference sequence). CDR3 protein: CASKGLAGQETQYF. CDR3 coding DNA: TGTGCCAGTAAGGGGCTAGCGGGACAAGAGACCCAGTACTTC.

Here the CDR3 reads CASSYSQGQGQETQYF. Written as DNA, the CDR3 is TGTGCCAGCAGTTACTCTCAGGGACAGGGACAAGAGACCCAGTACTTC. This chain links TRBV6-5 with TRBJ2-5; 9 bases fit TRBD1. CDR1 is MNHEY, CDR2 SVGAGI, per germline. Germline trimming cut 0 bases from V and 2 bases from J; bases unmatched to any gene: 4. The CDR3 is made up of 16 amino acids.

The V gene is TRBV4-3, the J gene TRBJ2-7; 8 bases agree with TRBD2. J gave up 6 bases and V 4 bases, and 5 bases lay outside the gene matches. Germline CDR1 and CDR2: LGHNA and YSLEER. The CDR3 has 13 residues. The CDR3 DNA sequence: TGCGCCAGCAGCCCAAGCGGGAGTGGCGAGCAGTACTTC. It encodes CASSPSGSGEQYF.

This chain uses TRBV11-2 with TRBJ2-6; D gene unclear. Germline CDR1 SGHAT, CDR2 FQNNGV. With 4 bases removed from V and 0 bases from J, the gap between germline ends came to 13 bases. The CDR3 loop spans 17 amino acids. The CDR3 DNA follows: TGTGCCAGCAGCTACCGGGTCCTTTCCTCTGGGGCCAACGTCCTGACTTTC. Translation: CASSYRVLSSGANVLTF.

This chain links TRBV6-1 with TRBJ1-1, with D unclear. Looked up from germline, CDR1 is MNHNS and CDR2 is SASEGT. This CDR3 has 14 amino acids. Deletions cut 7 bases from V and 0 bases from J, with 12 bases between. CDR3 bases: TGTGCCAGCACTCGTAGCCTCGTGAACACTGAAGCTTTCTTT. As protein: CASTRSLVNTEAFF.

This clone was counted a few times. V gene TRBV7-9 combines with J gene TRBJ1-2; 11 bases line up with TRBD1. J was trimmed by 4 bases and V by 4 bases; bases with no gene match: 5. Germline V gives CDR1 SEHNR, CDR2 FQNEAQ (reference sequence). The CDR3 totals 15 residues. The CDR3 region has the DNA TGTGCCAGCAGCTATATAGGGACAGGGGGCTATGGCTACACCTTC. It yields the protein CASSYIGTGGYGYTF.

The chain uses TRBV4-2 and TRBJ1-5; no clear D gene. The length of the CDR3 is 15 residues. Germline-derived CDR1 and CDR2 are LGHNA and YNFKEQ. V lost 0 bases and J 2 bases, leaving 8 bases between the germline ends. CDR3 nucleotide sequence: TGTGCCAGCAGCCAAGATGGGATAGGCAATCAGCCCCAGCATTTT. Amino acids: CASSQDGIGNQPQHF.

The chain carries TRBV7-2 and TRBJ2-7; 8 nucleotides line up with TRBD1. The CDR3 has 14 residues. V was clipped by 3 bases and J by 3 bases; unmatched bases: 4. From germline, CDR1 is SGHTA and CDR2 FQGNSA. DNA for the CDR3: TGTGCCAGCAGCTTCCCCGGGACAGGCTACGAGCAGTACTTC. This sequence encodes CASSFPGTGYEQYF.

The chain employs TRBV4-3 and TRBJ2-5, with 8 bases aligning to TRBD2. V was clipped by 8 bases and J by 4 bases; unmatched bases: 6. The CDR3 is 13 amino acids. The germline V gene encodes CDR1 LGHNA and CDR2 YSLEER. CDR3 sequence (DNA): TGCGCCAGCTCGGGAGGGCTGGGAGAGACCCAGTACTTC. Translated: CASSGGLGETQYF.